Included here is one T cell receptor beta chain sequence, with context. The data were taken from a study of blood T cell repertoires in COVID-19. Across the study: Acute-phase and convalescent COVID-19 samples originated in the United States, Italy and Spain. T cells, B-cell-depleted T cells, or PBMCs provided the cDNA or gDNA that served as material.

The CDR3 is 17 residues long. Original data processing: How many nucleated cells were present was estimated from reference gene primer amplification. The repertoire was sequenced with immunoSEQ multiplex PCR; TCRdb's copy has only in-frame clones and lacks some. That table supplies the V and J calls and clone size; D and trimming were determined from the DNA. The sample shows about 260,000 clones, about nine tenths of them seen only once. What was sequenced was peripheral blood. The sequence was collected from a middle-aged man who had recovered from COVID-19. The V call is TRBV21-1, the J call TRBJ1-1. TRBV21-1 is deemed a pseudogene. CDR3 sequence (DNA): TGTGCCAGCAGCAAGGGAAGGACGACTATAATGAACACTGAAGCTTTCTTT. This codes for CASSKGRTTIMNTEAFF.